What follows are 4 T cell receptor beta chains derived from one specimen sequenced in a study of blood T cell repertoires in COVID-19. Here immunoSEQ multiplex PCR was the method, and the copy in TCRdb shows in-frame clones only, minus some. The sample includes some 200,000 clones, about 83% seen only once; the top ten take roughly 7.6%. Sequencing was carried out using peripheral blood. These receptors originate from a woman aged 50 to 65 with active or convalescent COVID-19.

The rearrangement joins TRBV18 to TRBJ2-7; 7 nucleotides line up with TRBD1. Germline V gene sequence: CDR1 KGHSH, CDR2 LQKENI. The CDR3 is 13 residues long. The ends lost 6 bases at V and 6 bases at J; junction bases unmatched: 8. The CDR3 region has the DNA TGTGCCAGCTCTTCCGACAGGGATCTCGAGCAGTACTTC. It specifies CASSSDRDLEQYF.

This clone was seen just once. The rearrangement joins TRBV6-5 to TRBJ1-2; the D is unclear. The CDR3 has 14 amino acids. V shed 7 bases and J shed 5 bases, with 17 bases lying between them. Germline V lookup: CDR1 MNHEY, CDR2 SVGAGI. CDR3: CASMTGRRPYGYTF. Written as DNA, the CDR3 is TGTGCCAGCATGACGGGTAGGAGACCGTATGGCTACACCTTC.

The CDR3 spells CASSIGTGQETQYF. The CDR3 DNA reads TGTGCCAGCAGTATCGGGACAGGGCAAGAGACCCAGTACTTC. This chain uses TRBV2 with TRBJ2-5; TRBD1 aligns across 9 bases. The V gene end was trimmed by 5 bases and the J gene end by 2 bases; junction bases not matched to a gene: 3. Germline assignment: CDR1 SNHLY and CDR2 FYNNEI. This CDR3 is 14 amino acids long. The complete variable domain, with remaining parts taken from reference TRBV2 and TRBJ2-5, reads EPEVTQTPSHQVTQMGQEVILRCVPISNHLYFYWYRQILGQKVEFLVSFYNNEISEKSEIFDDQFSVERPDGSNFTLKIRSTKLEDSAMYFCASSIGTGQETQYFGPGTRLLVL.

The chain employs TRBV2 and TRBJ2-1, with 11 bases that match TRBD2. The CDR3 spans 15 residues. V shed 2 bases, J shed 10 bases, and the junction held 7 bases outside the gene matches. Germline loops: CDR1 SNHLY, CDR2 FYNNEI. The CDR3 bases are TGTGCCAGCAGTGAAAGAGTAGCGGGGGGGCCCGAGCAGTTCTTC. Residues: CASSERVAGGPEQFF.